This T cell receptor beta chain comes out of a study of blood T cell repertoires in COVID-19. Study summary: From the United States, Italy and Spain came samples of acute and convalescent COVID-19. T cells, B-cell-depleted T cells, or PBMCs supplied cDNA or gDNA.

Original methodology: Estimated nucleated cell counts came from reference gene primer amplification. Libraries were prepared by immunoSEQ multiplex PCR; TCRdb keeps only in-frame clonotypes and omits some of them. V and J calls and clone size are those listed in that table; D and trimming were worked out from the DNA. The sample lists 65,000 to 90,000 clones; over 75% were seen once. The junction had 10 bases not matched to a gene; V was cut back by 5 bases and J by 1 base. This CDR3 is 15 amino acids long. CDR1 is GTSNPN and CDR2 is SVGIG in the germline V gene (reference sequence). The chain employs TRBV30 and TRBJ2-7, with TRBD1 identical over 8 bases. This receptor was taken from a human donor in a cohort sampled during active COVID-19. The material sequenced was peripheral blood. DNA of the CDR3: TGTGCCTGGGATCCGGGACAGGTCGCTTCCTACGAGCAGTACTTC. Protein sequence: CAWDPGQVASYEQYF. The whole variable domain, filled in from reference TRBV30 and TRBJ2-7, reads SQTIHQWPATLVQPVGSPLSLECTVEGTSNPNLYWYRQAAGRGLQLLFYSVGIGQISSEVPQNLSASRPQDRQFILSSKKLLLSDSGFYLCAWDPGQVASYEQYFGPGTRLTVT.